A selection of T cell receptor beta chains follows, all from one sample in a study of blood T cells in healthy people across ages. TCRdb reanalysed the 5' RACE reads using MiXCR and keeps one entry per CDR3 protein. The sample gives about 1.5 million distinct CDR3 sequences, approximately 39% of which show up once; about 4% is in the top ten. The specimen was blood. These receptors all come from a woman between 18 and 29 years old in good health. Both conserved end residues are part of each CDR3. A D gene is named only where the DNA matches it firmly. Not every row has a clone size; where given, it reads once, few, many or a size class.

D gene,J gene,clone size,V gene,CDR3 protein,CDR3 DNA
TRBD2,TRBJ2-4,NA,TRBV20-1,CSATGLAGANAKNIQYF,TGCAGTGCAACGGGACTAGCGGGAGCGAACGCCAAAAACATTCAGTACTTC
NA,TRBJ2-7,few,TRBV20-1,CSAERRGEQYF,TGCAGTGCTGAGAGACGAGGCGAGCAGTACTTC
TRBD2,TRBJ2-1,NA,TRBV28,CASSSRRLADRTYNEQFF,TGTGCCAGCAGTTCTCGCCGTCTAGCGGACCGTACCTACAATGAGCAGTTCTTC
TRBD1,TRBJ1-2,few,TRBV9,CASSVEGQFYGYTF,TGTGCCAGCAGCGTCGAGGGACAGTTCTATGGCTACACCTTC
TRBD1,TRBJ1-2,NA,TRBV20-1,CSASLGQGVYGYTF,TGCAGTGCTAGCCTGGGACAGGGAGTCTATGGCTACACCTTC
TRBD1,TRBJ1-1,NA,TRBV29-1,CSVGQVLNPEAFF,TGCAGCGTCGGACAGGTACTGAATCCTGAAGCTTTCTTT
NA,TRBJ2-5,NA,TRBV9,CASSVTPRGLETQYF,TGTGCCAGCAGCGTAACCCCCAGGGGACTCGAGACCCAGTACTTC
NA,TRBJ1-2,few,TRBV4-1,CASSLRASTYGYTF,TGCGCCAGCAGCCTCAGGGCCTCGACCTATGGCTACACCTTC
NA,TRBJ2-7,NA,TRBV6-1,CASSEEEASYEQYF,TGTGCCAGCAGTGAAGAGGAGGCCTCCTACGAGCAGTACTTC
NA,TRBJ2-1,NA,TRBV24-1,CATSDLGQDYNEQFF,TGTGCCACCAGTGATTTAGGGCAGGACTACAATGAGCAGTTCTTC
NA,TRBJ2-1,NA,TRBV4-3,CASSQGLLPYNEQFF,TGCGCCAGCAGCCAGGGACTCCTACCCTACAATGAGCAGTTCTTC
NA,TRBJ2-1,NA,TRBV7-2,CASSLSRGRAYNEQFF,TGTGCCAGCAGCTTAAGTCGAGGACGGGCATACAATGAGCAGTTCTTC
NA,TRBJ2-7,few,TRBV4-3,CASSQDNVRGYEQYF,TGCGCCAGCAGCCAAGATAACGTGAGGGGCTACGAGCAGTACTTC
TRBD1,TRBJ1-2,few,TRBV5-1,CASSLRDRGEGYTF,TGCGCCAGCAGCTTACGGGACAGAGGGGAAGGCTACACCTTC
TRBD1,TRBJ1-1,few,TRBV20-1,CSASDRGGQGGEAFF,TGCAGTGCTAGCGACCGGGGTGGCCAGGGGGGAGAAGCTTTCTTT
TRBD1,TRBJ2-7,NA,TRBV4-1,CASKYGAGGDYEQYF,TGCGCCAGCAAATACGGGGCAGGGGGCGATTACGAGCAGTACTTC
NA,TRBJ2-2,NA,TRBV6-4,CASRAYMNTGELFF,TGTGCCAGCAGAGCGTATATGAACACCGGGGAGCTGTTTTTT
TRBD2,TRBJ2-1,NA,TRBV20-1,CSAEEGSGEFGHEQFF,TGCAGTGCTGAGGAGGGTAGCGGGGAGTTTGGTCATGAGCAGTTCTTC
NA,TRBJ1-2,NA,TRBV20-1,CSGSDGRYGYTF,TGCAGTGGATCGGACGGCCGCTATGGCTACACCTTC
NA,TRBJ2-1,few,TRBV11-2,CASSFLELSPYNEQFF,TGTGCCAGCAGCTTCTTGGAGCTGAGCCCCTACAATGAGCAGTTCTTC
TRBD1,TRBJ1-5,NA,TRBV29-1,CSVAAGQGGRPQHF,TGCAGCGTTGCTGCCGGACAGGGTGGTCGGCCCCAGCATTTT
TRBD1,TRBJ1-5,NA,TRBV29-1,CSVSDRAGNQPQHF,TGCAGCGTTTCGGACAGGGCCGGCAATCAGCCCCAGCATTTT
TRBD2,TRBJ2-1,NA,TRBV28,CASSRSRLAHYNEQFF,TGTGCCAGCAGCCGTTCACGACTAGCGCACTACAATGAGCAGTTCTTC
NA,TRBJ2-5,NA,TRBV28,CASTRGRVGEKYQETQYF,TGTGCCAGCACCCGAGGGCGTGTAGGGGAGAAGTACCAAGAGACCCAGTACTTC
TRBD1,TRBJ2-7,few,TRBV28,CASPPETGGGSSYEQYF,TGTGCCAGTCCCCCGGAGACAGGGGGCGGAAGCTCCTACGAGCAGTACTTC
TRBD1,TRBJ2-1,NA,TRBV25-1,CASSGQGAFNEQFF,TGTGCCAGCTCCGGACAGGGGGCGTTTAATGAGCAGTTCTTC
NA,TRBJ1-3,NA,TRBV7-9,CASSRGLGNTIYF,TGTGCCAGCAGCCGGGGGCTGGGAAACACCATATATTTT
NA,TRBJ1-1,NA,TRBV4-3,CASSQDPGWNTEAFF,TGCGCCAGCAGCCAAGATCCGGGGTGGAACACTGAAGCTTTCTTT
NA,TRBJ2-3,NA,TRBV7-2,CASTPRGDISTDTQYF,TGTGCCAGCACCCCCCGCGGCGATATAAGCACAGATACGCAGTATTTT
NA,TRBJ2-1,few,TRBV20-1,CSARIVDEQFF,TGCAGTGCTAGGATTGTCGATGAGCAGTTCTTC
TRBD2,TRBJ2-7,NA,TRBV5-1,CASRPTSASSYEQYF,TGCGCCAGCAGACCTACTAGCGCCAGCTCCTACGAGCAGTACTTC
TRBD1,TRBJ1-5,NA,TRBV20-1,CSARTAGHRGQPQHF,TGCAGTGCTAGGACCGCAGGGCACAGGGGGCAGCCCCAGCATTTT
TRBD2,TRBJ2-4,few,TRBV3-1,CASSLPASGGTLAKNIQYF,TGTGCCAGCAGCCTCCCCGCTAGCGGGGGGACTCTAGCCAAAAACATTCAGTACTTC
NA,TRBJ2-1,many,TRBV7-2,CASSLSRGSYNEQFF,TGTGCCAGCAGCTTAAGCCGGGGCTCCTACAATGAGCAGTTCTTC
TRBD1,TRBJ1-1,NA,TRBV6-1,CASTGGTGVYYTEAFF,TGTGCCAGCACCGGAGGGACAGGGGTTTACTACACTGAAGCTTTCTTT
NA,TRBJ2-7,NA,TRBV5-5,CASSLDAGPPYEQYF,TGTGCCAGCAGCTTGGATGCGGGGCCCCCCTACGAGCAGTACTTC
TRBD2,TRBJ2-3,NA,TRBV20-1,CSASPPSGGSTDTQYF,TGCAGTGCTAGTCCTCCTAGCGGGGGGAGCACAGATACGCAGTATTTT
TRBD2,TRBJ2-1,NA,TRBV30,CAWSVRLAWDEQFF,TGTGCCTGGAGTGTAAGACTAGCGTGGGATGAGCAGTTCTTC
TRBD2,TRBJ2-3,NA,TRBV7-3,CASSLTWAGGPGTDTQYF,TGTGCCAGCAGCTTAACGTGGGCGGGAGGGCCTGGTACAGATACGCAGTATTTT
TRBD1,TRBJ2-7,NA,TRBV4-1,CASSHSTGTGGSEQYF,TGTGCCAGCAGCCATTCTACTGGGACAGGGGGCTCCGAGCAGTACTTC
TRBD1,TRBJ2-7,NA,TRBV7-2,CASSNGQGRHEQYF,TGTGCCAGCAGCAATGGACAGGGGAGGCATGAGCAGTACTTC
NA,TRBJ2-3,NA,TRBV12-3/TRBV12-4,CASSANQGKNAEYF,TGTGCCAGCAGTGCCAATCAGGGGAAAAACGCGGAATATTTT